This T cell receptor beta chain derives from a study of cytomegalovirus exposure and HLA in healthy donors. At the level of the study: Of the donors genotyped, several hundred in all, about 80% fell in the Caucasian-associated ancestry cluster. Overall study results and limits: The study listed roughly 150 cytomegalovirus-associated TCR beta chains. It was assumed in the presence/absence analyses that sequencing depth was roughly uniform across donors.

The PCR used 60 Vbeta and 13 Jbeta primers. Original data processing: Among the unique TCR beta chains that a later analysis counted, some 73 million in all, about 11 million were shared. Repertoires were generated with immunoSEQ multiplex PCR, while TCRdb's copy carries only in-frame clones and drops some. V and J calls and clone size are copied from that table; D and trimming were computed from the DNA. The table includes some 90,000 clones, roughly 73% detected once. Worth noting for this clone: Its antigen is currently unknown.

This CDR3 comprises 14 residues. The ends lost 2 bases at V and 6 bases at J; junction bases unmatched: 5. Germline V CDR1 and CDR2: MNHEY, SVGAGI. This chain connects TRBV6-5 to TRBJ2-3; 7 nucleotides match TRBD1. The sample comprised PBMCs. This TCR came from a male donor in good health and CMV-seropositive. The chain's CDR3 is CASSYVQGLDTQYF. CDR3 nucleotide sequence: TGTGCCAGCAGTTACGTACAGGGGCTGGATACGCAGTATTTT.